This is a list of T cell receptor beta chains from one sample in a study of Graves' ophthalmopathy and Graves' hyperthyroidism. TCRdb passed the multiplex PCR reads through MiXCR, listing each CDR3 protein once. The sample lists over 500,000 distinct CDR3 sequences, approximately 22% occurring once. Specimen: peripheral blood. These receptors all stem from a woman in her late teens or twenties with stable Graves' hyperthyroidism. Some clones in this sample may be carry-over from other donors' samples. Each CDR3 is given with its conserved first and last residue. A D gene is named only where the DNA matches it firmly. Some rows mark clone size as missing; the rest say once, few, many or name a class of expanded clone.

D gene,clone size,V gene,J gene,CDR3 protein,CDR3 DNA
.,many,TRBV7-6,TRBJ1-1,CASSPAGPMNTEAFF,TGTGCCAGCAGCCCGGCGGGACCAATGAACACTGAAGCTTTCTTT
TRBD2,many,TRBV12-3/TRBV12-4,TRBJ2-5,CASRAGVAGAQETQYF,TGTGCCAGCAGGGCGGGGGTAGCGGGGGCCCAAGAGACCCAGTACTTC
.,many,TRBV6-1,TRBJ2-5,CVRVARGETQYF,TGTGTCCGTGTGGCGCGGGGCGAGACCCAGTACTTC
.,many,TRBV12-3/TRBV12-4,TRBJ2-5,CASSLGVGKTQYF,TGTGCCAGCAGTCTAGGGGTCGGGAAGACCCAGTACTTC
.,many,TRBV12-3/TRBV12-4,TRBJ1-3,CANNRRSSGNTIYF,TGTGCCAACAATCGTCGGTCCTCTGGAAACACCATATATTTT
.,many,TRBV12-3/TRBV12-4,TRBJ1-1,CASSWEQIMNTEAFF,TGTGCCAGCAGTTGGGAACAGATCATGAACACTGAAGCTTTCTTT
TRBD1,many,TRBV3-1,TRBJ1-1,CASSRGQGTTEAFF,TGTGCCAGCAGCCGTGGACAGGGAACCACTGAAGCTTTCTTT
TRBD1,many,TRBV6-1,TRBJ2-7,CATVPGQGREQYF,TGTGCCACTGTCCCGGGACAGGGCCGCGAGCAGTACTTC
TRBD2,.,TRBV18,TRBJ2-5,CASSPGDYLTKETQYF,TGTGCCAGCTCACCAGGGGACTACCTAACGAAAGAGACCCAGTACTTC
.,many,TRBV12-3/TRBV12-4,TRBJ1-1,CATTSTENTEAFF,TGTGCCACCACCTCCACAGAGAACACTGAAGCTTTCTTT
.,many,TRBV27,TRBJ2-5,CASKKRLTGETQYF,TGTGCCAGCAAGAAACGTTTGACTGGGGAGACCCAGTACTTC
.,.,TRBV11-2,TRBJ1-1,CASSPRRTVNTEAFF,TGTGCCAGCAGCCCTCGACGGACGGTGAACACTGAAGCTTTCTTT
TRBD1,many,TRBV2,TRBJ1-3,CASSEQGARTGNTIYF,TGTGCCAGCAGTGAACAGGGGGCTAGAACTGGAAACACCATATATTTT
.,.,TRBV6-1,TRBJ1-1,CASSEWAGVEAFF,TGTGCCAGCAGTGAATGGGCGGGGGTTGAAGCTTTCTTT
TRBD1,.,TRBV12-3/TRBV12-4,TRBJ2-2,CASSLKGASGELFF,TGTGCCAGCAGTTTAAAGGGGGCCAGCGGGGAGCTGTTTTTT
.,few,TRBV28,TRBJ1-5,CASRAGGGGNQPQHF,TGTGCCAGCAGGGCAGGAGGTGGTGGCAATCAGCCCCAGCATTTT
.,few,TRBV12-3/TRBV12-4,TRBJ1-1,CASSLRSGPHTEAFF,TGTGCCAGCAGTTTACGGAGTGGTCCCCACACTGAAGCTTTCTTT
TRBD2,many,TRBV7-3,TRBJ2-2,CASSQYSGANTGELFF,TGTGCCAGCAGCCAATATAGCGGGGCGAACACCGGGGAGCTGTTTTTT
.,many,TRBV30,TRBJ1-6,CAWSVAGRARYNSPLHF,TGTGCCTGGAGTGTGGCGGGAAGGGCCCGCTATAATTCACCCCTCCACTTT
.,.,TRBV24-1,TRBJ2-2,CATSDLGTPTNTGELFF,TGTGCCACCAGTGATCTTGGGACACCAACGAACACCGGGGAGCTGTTCTTT
.,.,TRBV30,TRBJ2-2,CAWKIGSPERKTNTGELFF,TGTGCCTGGAAAATAGGGTCCCCAGAGCGGAAGACGAACACCGGGGAGCTGTTTTTT
TRBD1,few,TRBV20-1,TRBJ1-5,CSASRGLQPQHF,TGCAGTGCTAGTAGGGGGCTTCAGCCCCAGCATTTT
.,many,TRBV6-5,TRBJ2-2,CASSYSENTGELFF,TGTGCCAGCAGTTACTCCGAGAACACCGGGGAGCTGTTTTTT
.,many,TRBV12-3/TRBV12-4,TRBJ1-1,CASSSRRSEAFF,TGTGCCAGCAGTTCAAGGAGGTCTGAAGCTTTCTTT
TRBD1,.,TRBV29-1,TRBJ1-6,CSVGGTANSPLHF,TGCAGCGTTGGAGGGACAGCCAATTCACCCCTCCACTTT
TRBD1,few,TRBV2,TRBJ2-7,CASSAGPSDRGPRFEQYF,TGTGCCAGCAGTGCTGGACCCTCGGACAGGGGCCCACGGTTCGAGCAGTACTTC
TRBD1,many,TRBV28,TRBJ1-2,CASSPRQGWSYGYTF,TGTGCCAGCAGTCCCCGACAGGGATGGTCCTATGGCTACACCTTC
.,.,TRBV11-2,TRBJ1-6,CASSDRLAVNSPLHF,TGTGCCAGCAGCGACCGGCTGGCGGTGAATTCACCCCTCCACTTT
.,many,TRBV7-9,TRBJ1-2,CASSLEEREGYTF,TGTGCCAGCAGCTTAGAGGAGAGAGAAGGCTACACCTTC
.,many,TRBV5-1,TRBJ2-5,CASSWPQETQYF,TGCGCCAGCAGCTGGCCACAAGAGACCCAGTACTTC
.,few,TRBV11-2,TRBJ1-2,CASSLETDGYTF,TGTGCCAGCAGCTTAGAGACAGATGGCTACACCTTC
TRBD2,few,TRBV15,TRBJ2-5,CATSRGAASGGEETQYF,TGTGCCACCAGCAGAGGGGCGGCTAGCGGGGGGGAAGAGACCCAGTACTTC
.,many,TRBV20-1,TRBJ1-3,CSARRVIGNTIYF,TGCAGTGCTAGGCGAGTTATTGGAAACACCATATATTTT
TRBD1,.,TRBV6-2/TRBV6-3,TRBJ1-2,CASSDGTGALYGYTF,TGTGCCAGCAGTGACGGGACAGGTGCGCTCTATGGCTACACCTTC
TRBD1,.,TRBV24-1,TRBJ1-5,CATSDTTGTGLDQPQHF,TGTGCCACCAGTGATACCACCGGGACAGGGTTAGATCAGCCCCAGCATTTT
TRBD1,.,TRBV3-1,TRBJ1-5,CASSQDRVHSAQHF,TGTGCCAGCAGCCAGGACAGGGTGCACTCTGCCCAGCATTTT
.,many,TRBV29-1,TRBJ1-5,CSVGSLANQPQHF,TGCAGCGTTGGATCCCTGGCCAATCAGCCCCAGCATTTT
TRBD1,many,TRBV28,TRBJ2-4,CASSPTGQVKNIQYF,TGTGCCAGCAGTCCAACGGGACAGGTCAAAAACATTCAGTACTTC
.,many,TRBV20-1,TRBJ2-7,CSASPYEQYF,TGCAGTGCCAGCCCCTACGAGCAGTACTTC
TRBD1,many,TRBV28,TRBJ2-7,CASSFDRGAYEQYF,TGTGCCAGCAGTTTCGACAGGGGAGCCTACGAGCAGTACTTC
.,.,TRBV20-1,TRBJ2-5,CSAPDQQAGETQYF,TGCAGTGCCCCGGACCAGCAGGCGGGAGAGACCCAGTACTTC
TRBD1,many,TRBV7-9,TRBJ2-7,CASSWTGDGEQYF,TGTGCCAGCAGCTGGACAGGGGACGGCGAGCAGTACTTC
.,few,TRBV4-2,TRBJ2-1,CASSQEGLNNEQFF,TGTGCCAGCAGCCAAGAGGGTCTGAACAATGAGCAGTTCTTC
.,many,TRBV5-1,TRBJ1-1,CASSFTGPRWGDTEAFF,TGCGCCAGCAGTTTTACCGGACCTAGATGGGGGGACACTGAAGCTTTCTTT
.,.,TRBV28,TRBJ1-5,CASSLFEGDGNQPQHF,TGTGCCAGCAGTTTATTCGAGGGGGATGGCAATCAGCCCCAGCATTTT
.,.,TRBV30,TRBJ1-1,CAWSRSANTEAFF,TGTGCCTGGAGTAGGTCAGCCAACACTGAAGCTTTCTTT
.,many,TRBV20-1,TRBJ1-2,CSARDVVNYGYTF,TGCAGTGCTAGAGACGTAGTAAACTATGGCTACACCTTC
.,many,TRBV11-2,TRBJ2-3,CASSPVGGSTDTQYF,TGTGCCAGCAGTCCAGTGGGCGGGAGCACAGATACGCAGTATTTT
.,many,TRBV11-2,TRBJ2-5,CASSSLMIQETQYF,TGTGCCAGCAGCTCCTTAATGATCCAAGAGACCCAGTACTTC
TRBD2,.,TRBV27,TRBJ2-7,CASPGTSAYEQYF,TGTGCCAGCCCCGGGACTAGCGCCTACGAGCAGTACTTC
TRBD1,many,TRBV6-5,TRBJ2-5,CASIPTGGIGAQYF,TGTGCCAGCATTCCGACAGGGGGTATTGGGGCCCAGTACTTC
.,few,TRBV25-1,TRBJ1-1,CASSEFITGVGTEAFF,TGTGCCAGCAGTGAATTCATCACCGGCGTGGGGACTGAAGCTTTCTTT
.,many,TRBV28,TRBJ1-5,CASSLDFRQPQHF,TGTGCCAGCAGTTTAGATTTCCGGCAGCCCCAGCATTTT
.,.,TRBV7-2,TRBJ2-1,CASSLAWGLAYNEQFF,TGTGCCAGCAGCTTAGCTTGGGGTTTGGCCTACAATGAGCAGTTCTTC